This passage covers 32 T cell receptor beta chains from one sample sequenced in a study of low-dose radiotherapy and immunotherapy resistance in tumors (dated by TCRdb to between 2020 and 2023). The time point label, as the study defines it: after trial treatment. This specimen's treatment or condition label, per the study, means: LDRT plus nivolumab, ipilimumab, low-dose cyclophosphamide and aspirin (RACIN trial). The run used an Illumina HiSeq 2500. First-strand cDNA was synthesized using Superscript III and a set of TRAV- and TRBV-specific primers, so that both TCRalpha and TCRbeta chains were covered. TCRs were amplified with Phusion for around 18 PCR cycles, with a constant-region primer paired with the adapter attached to the V primers. TCRdb passed the public sequencing reads through fastp at Q25 and MiXCR, retaining productive beta sequences. Identical CDR3 protein sequences are pooled into one entry, listed with their most common genes and DNA. This sample gives roughly 95,000 distinct CDR3 sequences in total; 20% to 25% of them show up just once. Of the sample, about 13% falls within the top ten clones.

Source: PBMCs, taken after low-dose radiotherapy plus immunotherapy. These receptors came from a female donor with ovarian cancer.

This clonotype occurred many times. This chain uses TRBV7-2 with TRBJ2-1; 10 nucleotides match TRBD2. After removal of 5 bases from V and 2 bases from J, the junction contained 6 bases not matched to a gene. In germline, CDR1 is SGHTA, CDR2 FQGNSA. The CDR3 spans 16 residues. This CDR3 reads CASSLSSGSPYNEQFF. The CDR3 nucleotides are TGTGCCAGCAGCCTTTCTAGCGGGAGTCCCTACAATGAGCAGTTCTTC.

This clonotype appeared many times. The chain uses TRBV28 and TRBJ2-5; D unresolved. The germline V gene has CDR1 MDHEN and CDR2 SYDVKM. Trimming pared 5 bases from V and 4 bases from J, leaving 20 bases between. The CDR3 is made up of 16 amino acids. The CDR3 is CASSPQRTFGGETQYF. CDR3 DNA: TGTGCCAGCAGTCCCCAAAGGACCTTCGGCGGAGAGACCCAGTACTTC.

This clonotype showed up many times. The genes are TRBV9 and TRBJ1-5; the D is unclear. The ends were cut back, 0 bases at V and 5 bases at J, with 12 bases in the middle. The germline CDR1 and CDR2 sequences are SGDLS and YYNGEE. The CDR3 contains 15 residues. The CDR3: CASSVGYGEDQPQHF. The DNA of the CDR3 is TGTGCCAGCAGCGTAGGATACGGGGAAGATCAGCCCCAGCATTTT.

This clonotype was counted many times. This rearrangement joins TRBV28 to TRBJ1-4; no firm D call. Between the trimmed V and J ends, which lost 8 bases and 3 bases, there was a span of 10 bases. Germline CDR1 is MDHEN and CDR2 is SYDVKM. The CDR3 totals 13 residues. CDR3 protein: CASFRKANEKLFF. The CDR3 nucleotides are TGTGCCAGCTTCAGGAAAGCTAATGAAAAACTGTTTTTT.

The table lists this clonotype with many counts. The chain joins TRBV6-2 or TRBV6-3 to TRBJ1-4; 7 positions match TRBD1. Losses at the gene ends were 4 bases for V and 7 bases for J; bases not matched to a gene: 3. CDR1 is MNHEY and CDR2 is SVGEGT in the germline V gene. This CDR3 comprises 13 residues. CDR3 amino acids: CASSSTGVEKLFF. The CDR3 coding sequence is TGTGCCAGCAGTTCAACAGGGGTTGAAAAACTGTTTTTT.

In this sample, this clonotype turned up many times. V and J are TRBV4-2 and TRBJ1-3; D ambiguous. V dropped 1 base and J dropped 4 bases, with 14 bases sitting between them. This CDR3 is 16 amino acids long. Germline-derived CDR1 and CDR2 are LGHNA and YNFKEQ. CDR3 DNA: TGTGCCAGCAGCCAAGTTTTAGGCACAGACGGAAACACCATATATTTT. Its protein is CASSQVLGTDGNTIYF.

This clonotype occurred many times. This sequence joins TRBV14 and TRBJ2-3; D unclear. Germline CDR1 SGHDN, CDR2 FVKESK. The ends were cut back, 0 bases at V and 2 bases at J, with 12 bases in the middle. The CDR3 runs to 16 residues. CDR3 protein: CASSQEWTETTDTQYF. As DNA, the CDR3 is TGTGCCAGCAGCCAAGAGTGGACGGAGACCACAGATACGCAGTATTTT.

This clonotype was seen ten or more times. The V call is TRBV6-2 or TRBV6-3, the J call TRBJ2-7; no clear D gene. Trimming cost V 8 bases and J 2 bases, with 7 bases left between them. Germline V gives CDR1 MNHEY, CDR2 SVGEGT. The CDR3 totals 11 residues. The CDR3 loop reads CASELAYEQYF. The CDR3 nucleotides read TGTGCCAGCGAACTGGCCTACGAGCAGTACTTC.

This clonotype was recorded at least ten times. V and J are TRBV20-1 and TRBJ2-1; D is possibly TRBD1 (5 bases). The germline CDR1 and CDR2 sequences are DFQATT and SNEGSKA (reference sequence). The length of the CDR3 is 15 residues. V was trimmed by 1 base and J by 2 bases, leaving 12 bases between them. This CDR3 is CSARGGWTAYNEQFF. CDR3 nucleotide sequence: TGCAGTGCTAGAGGGGGCTGGACCGCCTACAATGAGCAGTTCTTC.

As to this clonotype: Since a far larger clone is one base different, this is likely a read error. The chain employs TRBV2 and TRBJ2-5, with 11 positions matching TRBD2. J gave up 11 bases and V 5 bases, and 19 bases lay outside the gene matches. CDR3 length: 17 amino acids. Looked up from germline, CDR1 is SNHLY and CDR2 is FYNNEI. CDR3 in DNA: TGTGCCAGCAGTATCCCTAGCGGGGGGCGTACCTACAATGAGCAGTACTTC. This translates into CASSIPSGGRTYNEQYF.

This clonotype came up many times. The V call is TRBV29-1, the J call TRBJ1-2, with D tentatively TRBD1 (5 bases). CDR3 length: 14 residues. The germline gives CDR1 SQVTM, CDR2 ANQGSEA. The V end was cut by 6 bases, the J end by 6 bases, with 20 bases between. The CDR3 DNA reads TGCAGCGTCCTGGGGGGACTTCAGTTCCATGGCTACACCTTC. Its protein product is CSVLGGLQFHGYTF.

This clonotype was recorded at least ten times. The chain employs TRBV19 and TRBJ1-1; D is possibly TRBD1 (5 bases). This CDR3 comprises 18 residues. V lost 7 bases, J lost 4 bases, and 28 bases lay in between. The V gene's germline CDR1 is LNHDA and CDR2 SQIVND (reference sequence). Here the CDR3 DNA reads TGTGCCAGTATTGACTTGGGGGGGTGGAGGGGCGCAGGCACTGAAGCTTTCTTT. Its protein product is CASIDLGGWRGAGTEAFF.

This clonotype has ten or more counts. The chain couples TRBV5-1 to TRBJ2-2; D unclear. Germline V gene data show CDR1 as SGHRS and CDR2 as YFSETQ. The CDR3 runs 13 residues. The ends were cut back, 4 bases at V and 5 bases at J, with 9 bases in the middle. The CDR3 DNA is TGCGCCAGCAGCCCCCAGACGACCGGGGAGCTGTTTTTT. Protein product: CASSPQTTGELFF. Full variable domain (remainder filled in from reference TRBV5-1 and TRBJ2-2): KAGVTQTPRYLIKTRGQQVTLSCSPISGHRSVSWYQQTPGQGLQFLFEYFSETQRNKGNFPGRFSGRQFSNSRSEMNVSTLELGDSALYLCASSPQTTGELFFGEGSRLTVL.

This clonotype was observed many times. At one end the junction does not follow the germline gene, possibly because of a read error. The J gene is TRBJ2-2, the V gene TRBV5-5; no firm D call. The CDR3 totals 13 residues. CDR1 and CDR2 (germline): SGHKS, YYEKEE (reference sequence). In nucleotides, the CDR3 is TGCGCCAGCAGCTTTCAGAACACCGGGGAGCTGTTTTTT. The encoded protein is CASSFQNTGELFF.

This clonotype occurred a few times. The chain uses TRBV11-1 and TRBJ2-5; D unclear. V was trimmed by 7 bases and J by 5 bases, leaving 14 bases between them. The CDR3 runs to 13 residues. CDR1 SGHAT and CDR2 FQDESV come from the germline V gene (reference sequence). The chain's CDR3 is CASTSEVGETQYF. The DNA for the CDR3 is TGTGCCAGCACCTCTGAGGTTGGGGAGACCCAGTACTTC.

J is TRBJ2-7 and V is TRBV6-2 or TRBV6-3; 7 bases map to TRBD2. The CDR3 is 15 residues long. Trimming cost V 2 bases and J 2 bases; bases outside gene matches: 6. CDR1 is MNHEY and CDR2 is SVGEGT in the germline V gene. CDR3 nucleotide sequence: TGTGCCAGCAGTTACGTCCGGGGGAGGGCCTACGAGCAGTACTTC. It is translated as CASSYVRGRAYEQYF.

Regarding this clonotype: With a far larger clone one base away, a read error is the likely cause. The chain joins TRBV6-8 to TRBJ2-7, with unresolved D. Trimming cost V 0 bases and J 2 bases, with 5 bases left between them. CDR1 is MNHGY, CDR2 SAAAGT, per germline. This CDR3 is 13 amino acids long. CDR3 amino acids: CASSYSRAYEQYF. The CDR3 nucleotides read TGTGCCAGCAGTTACTCCCGAGCCTACGAGCAGTACTTC.

J is TRBJ1-5 and V is TRBV18, with a weak D call TRBD1 (6 bases). CDR1 and CDR2 from the germline V gene are KGHSH and LQKENI. The V end lost 3 bases, the J end lost 7 bases, and 10 bases lay between the germline ends. The CDR3 runs 13 residues. The CDR3 sequence: CASSPAGEQPQHF. CDR3 DNA: TGTGCCAGCTCACCGGCAGGGGAGCAGCCCCAGCATTTT.

Ten or more counts support this clonotype. This chain connects TRBV5-1 to TRBJ1-5; D perhaps matches TRBD1 (5 bases). The CDR3 runs 14 residues. Germline V gives CDR1 SGHRS, CDR2 YFSETQ. Trimming stripped 5 bases from V and 2 bases from J, with 11 bases between. CDR3 protein: CASSIGGGNQPQHF. In nucleotides, the CDR3 is TGCGCCAGCAGTATCGGGGGTGGCAATCAGCCCCAGCATTTT.

About this clonotype: A single base is all that separates this from a far larger clone, so a read error is likely. The rearrangement links TRBV5-6 to TRBJ2-1, with 7 nucleotides matching TRBD1. The CDR3 length is 15 residues. Trimming at V came to 0 bases and at J to 13 bases, leaving 13 bases not matched to a gene. Per the germline V gene, CDR1 is SGHDT and CDR2 is YYEEEE. CDR3 coding DNA: TGTGCCAGCAGCTTGGAAACAGGGGCTTGGGAGACCCAGTTCTTC. Its protein product is CASSLETGAWETQFF.

With respect to this clonotype: A far larger clone is just one base off, so this is likely a read error. V is TRBV2 and J is TRBJ2-3, with 8 bases that match TRBD2. Germline assignment: CDR1 SNHLY and CDR2 FYNNEI. The CDR3 is 17 amino acids. In DNA form, the CDR3 reads TGTGTCAGCAGCTCGTACGGGGGGGGTGGTGCTTCAGATACGCAGTATTTT. Its translation: CVSSSYGGGGASDTQYF.

This clonotype was observed at least ten times. This sequence joins TRBV30 and TRBJ2-3; the D gene is possibly TRBD1 (6 bases). The germline V and J ends were trimmed by 6 bases and 6 bases, with 22 bases remaining between them. Germline CDR1 and CDR2: GTSNPN and SVGIG (reference sequence). The CDR3 spans 15 residues. CDR3 sequence reads: CACQPLGQVSDTQYF. In nucleotides, the CDR3 is TGTGCCTGCCAACCTTTGGGACAAGTGAGCGATACGCAGTATTTT.

The J gene is TRBJ2-7, the V gene TRBV6-1; D not resolved. V lost 3 bases to trimming and J lost 2 bases, with 14 bases between them. CDR3 length equals 15 residues. Germline V lookup: CDR1 MNHNS, CDR2 SASEGT. The CDR3 spells CASSDPLVAAYEQYF. The DNA for the CDR3 is TGTGCCAGCAGTGACCCGCTAGTGGCAGCCTACGAGCAGTACTTC.

The V call is TRBV14, the J call TRBJ2-4, with 9 bases identical to TRBD1. There are 15 residues in the CDR3. V was pared by 3 bases and J by 7 bases, with 7 bases of the junction left unmatched. The germline V gene has CDR1 SGHDN and CDR2 FVKESK. CDR3 sequence: CASSQISGTGNIQYF. CDR3 in DNA: TGTGCCAGCAGCCAGATAAGTGGGACAGGGAACATTCAGTACTTC.

This clonotype was recorded at least ten times. The chain recombines TRBV14 with TRBJ1-1; D not resolved. CDR1 SGHDN and CDR2 FVKESK come from the germline V gene. Trimming cost V 1 base and J 5 bases, with 11 bases left between them. This CDR3 has 14 amino acids. The CDR3 spells CASSQVGGYTEAFF. The DNA for the CDR3 is TGTGCCAGCAGCCAAGTGGGTGGGTATACTGAAGCTTTCTTT.

This clonotype was seen repeatedly, ten times or more. V gene TRBV11-2 combines with J gene TRBJ2-1, with TRBD1 matching 11 bases. The CDR3 length is 17 residues. Germline CDR1 and CDR2: SGHAT and FQNNGV. V was clipped by 2 bases and J by 8 bases; unmatched bases: 11. In DNA, the CDR3 is TGTGCCAGCAGCTTATATCGTAGGACAGGGGGCGGGGATGAGCAGTTCTTC. Translated: CASSLYRRTGGGDEQFF.

This clonotype was picked up many times. The J gene is TRBJ1-6, the V gene TRBV12-3 or TRBV12-4, with D unresolved. The CDR3 is 15 residues long. With 6 bases removed from V and 7 bases from J, the gap between germline ends came to 16 bases. CDR3 region: CASSQDGSGNSPLHF. As DNA, the CDR3 is TGTGCCAGCAGCCAAGACGGATCGGGAAATTCACCCCTCCACTTT.

At least ten counts were recorded for this clonotype. J is TRBJ2-3 and V is TRBV28, with TRBD1 matching over 8 bases. CDR1 MDHEN and CDR2 SYDVKM come from the germline V gene. The CDR3 contains 15 residues. After removal of 4 bases from V and 0 bases from J, the junction contained 3 bases not matched to a gene. CDR3 bases: TGTGCCAGCAGTTCGGACAGGGAGAGCACAGATACGCAGTATTTT. Its protein product is CASSSDRESTDTQYF.

This clonotype was counted at least ten times. The chain has TRBV25-1 and TRBJ1-1; 8 positions match TRBD1. The germline V gene has CDR1 MGHDK and CDR2 SYGVNS. The junction had 5 bases not matched to a gene; V was cut back by 7 bases and J by 1 base. The CDR3 covers 14 residues. In DNA, the CDR3 is TGTGCCAGCATGAGACAGGGGCGGAACACTGAAGCTTTCTTT. Translation: CASMRQGRNTEAFF.

This clonotype was recorded many times. J is TRBJ2-2 and V is TRBV19; D remains ambiguous. Germline lookup yields CDR1 LNHDA and CDR2 SQIVND (reference sequence). The CDR3 is 14 amino acids. V lost 3 bases, J lost 2 bases, and 7 bases lay in between. The CDR3 coding sequence is TGTGCCAGTAGTATTCCCGGCAACACCGGGGAGCTGTTTTTT. Protein product: CASSIPGNTGELFF.

The chain is built from TRBV5-4 and TRBJ2-3; 10 nucleotides line up with TRBD2. Germline V CDR1 and CDR2: SGHNT, YYREEE (reference sequence). The trim removed 2 bases at V and 13 bases at J, leaving 10 bases unmatched. The CDR3 runs 14 residues. This chain's CDR3 is CASSLTPSGGMEYF. The CDR3 coding sequence is TGTGCCAGCAGCTTAACTCCTAGCGGGGGTATGGAGTATTTT.

This clonotype was counted many times. This CDR3 is CASSGEGSYNSPLHF. The CDR3 DNA reads as TGTGCCAGCAGCGGCGAGGGCTCCTATAATTCACCCCTCCACTTT. This sequence joins TRBV9 and TRBJ1-6, with D unresolved. Trimming removed 3 bases from V and 0 bases from J, with 7 bases in between. CDR1 and CDR2 (germline): SGDLS, YYNGEE. CDR3 length equals 15 residues.